These 2 T cell receptor beta chains were sequenced from one sample in a study of CD8 T cells in ankylosing spondylitis. TCRdb called the 5' RACE reads again in MiXCR, with one record for every CDR3 protein. The sample contains some 130,000 distinct CDR3 sequences, roughly 15% of which appear only once. Sequencing was carried out using blood, either unsorted or a sorted T cell fraction (not recorded which). These receptors all come from a female donor with ankylosing spondylitis or in good health (not recorded which).

In its sample, this clonotype was seen a few times. The chain recombines TRBV7-8 with TRBJ1-2; D call uncertain. The CDR3 has 15 amino acids. Trimming stripped 1 base from V and 10 bases from J, with 19 bases between. Germline CDR1 SGHVS, CDR2 FQNEAQ. CDR3 region: CASSLVVLGIDYYTF. The CDR3 DNA follows: TGTGCCAGCAGCTTAGTAGTATTGGGGATCGATTACTACACCTTC.

This clonotype was picked up many times. The chain joins TRBV20-1 to TRBJ2-7, with 7 bases aligning to TRBD1. Trimming cost V 3 bases and J 5 bases; bases outside gene matches: 10. The CDR3 loop spans 14 amino acids. CDR1 is DFQATT, CDR2 SNEGSKA, per germline (reference sequence). CDR3 loop: CSASSVSGTDEQYF. CDR3 nucleotides: TGCAGTGCTAGCAGTGTCTCCGGGACAGACGAGCAGTACTTC.